These 9 T cell receptor beta chains share one sample of origin, sequenced in a study of blood T cell repertoires in COVID-19. Only in-frame clones appear in the TCRdb table, and some are missing; sequencing was by immunoSEQ multiplex PCR. Of around 99,000 clones listed, about 80% are singletons. Sequenced: peripheral blood. The receptors stem from a woman between 50 and 59 years old with acute or convalescent COVID-19.

The V and J genes are TRBV11-2 and TRBJ2-5; 11 bases agree with TRBD2. This CDR3 is built from 17 residues. The trim removed 1 base at V and 4 bases at J, leaving 8 bases unmatched. Germline V gene data show CDR1 as SGHAT and CDR2 as FQNNGV. The DNA for the CDR3 is TGTGCCAGCAGCTTAGCGGTTAGCGGGGGGGCCGCAGAGACCCAGTACTTC. Translation gives CASSLAVSGGAAETQYF. The whole variable domain, remainder taken from reference TRBV11-2 and TRBJ2-5, is EAGVAQSPRYKIIEKRQSVAFWCNPISGHATLYWYQQILGQGPKLLIQFQNNGVVDDSQLPKDRFSAERLKGVDSTLKIQPAKLEDSAVYLCASSLAVSGGAAETQYFGPGTRLLVL.

The rearrangement uses TRBV18 and TRBJ1-1, with D possibly matching TRBD1 (5 bases). The germline V gene has CDR1 KGHSH and CDR2 LQKENI. This CDR3 contains 13 residues. Trimming cost V 3 bases and J 8 bases, with 13 bases left between them. CDR3 sequence (DNA): TGTGCCAGCTCACCCCAGGGTAGATCAGAAGCTTTCTTT. Protein product: CASSPQGRSEAFF.

The chain recombines TRBV19 with TRBJ2-7; D unresolved. The germline V and J ends were trimmed by 3 bases and 0 bases, with 9 bases remaining between them. Looked up from germline, CDR1 is LNHDA and CDR2 is SQIVND (reference sequence). The CDR3 sequence is 14 residues long. DNA of the CDR3: TGTGCCAGTAGTATGGAGAGGAGCTCCTACGAGCAGTACTTC. Its protein is CASSMERSSYEQYF.

Written as DNA, the CDR3 is TGTGCCAGTAGTATAGATCTCAGGAATCAAGAGACCCAGTACTTC. Translation: CASSIDLRNQETQYF. This sequence joins TRBV19 and TRBJ2-5, with no clear D. This CDR3 contains 15 residues. Germline V gene sequence: CDR1 LNHDA, CDR2 SQIVND (reference sequence). V was clipped by 0 bases and J by 2 bases, with 10 bases between them.

The V gene is TRBV14, the J gene TRBJ1-1; TRBD1 agrees at 8 bases. CDR3 length: 14 residues. With 2 bases clipped from V and 4 bases from J, the junction kept 3 bases outside the gene matches. The germline V gene has CDR1 SGHDN and CDR2 FVKESK. The CDR3: CASSQLTGGTEAFF. The CDR3, as DNA: TGTGCCAGCAGCCAACTAACAGGGGGCACTGAAGCTTTCTTT.

The chain uses TRBV3-1 (or the pseudogene TRBV3-2) and TRBJ1-5, with D unresolved. CDR1 LGHDT and CDR2 YNNKEL come from the germline V gene (reference sequence). The CDR3 is 17 amino acids. The ends were cut back, 4 bases at V and 1 base at J, with 17 bases in the middle. CDR3 region: CASSLGGISKSNQPQHF. CDR3 DNA sequence: TGTGCCAGCAGCCTTGGCGGAATTTCGAAGAGCAATCAGCCCCAGCATTTT.

The V call is TRBV2, the J call TRBJ2-1, with a possible D match to TRBD1 (6 bases). Germline CDR1 is SNHLY and CDR2 is FYNNEI. The CDR3 covers 13 residues. V lost 6 bases and J 7 bases, leaving 13 bases between the germline ends. CDR3 loop: CASSYRVWNEQFF. The CDR3 DNA is TGTGCCAGCAGCTACAGGGTATGGAATGAGCAGTTCTTC. The full variable domain, with the rest looked up from reference TRBV2 and TRBJ2-1, is EPEVTQTPSHQVTQMGQEVILRCVPISNHLYFYWYRQILGQKVEFLVSFYNNEISEKSEIFDDQFSVERPDGSNFTLKIRSTKLEDSAMYFCASSYRVWNEQFFGPGTRLTVL.

This chain joins TRBV7-2 and TRBJ1-1, with a possible D match to TRBD1 (5 bases). Germline V gene lookup returns CDR1 SGHTA and CDR2 FQGNSA. Between the trimmed V and J ends, which lost 4 bases and 5 bases, there was a span of 23 bases. This CDR3 has 17 amino acids. The CDR3 sequence is CASSSRDLGRAGTEAFF. The CDR3 region has the DNA TGTGCCAGCAGCTCTCGAGACCTGGGCAGGGCGGGGACTGAAGCTTTCTTT.

The chain recombines TRBV30 with TRBJ2-7; TRBD1 aligns across 10 bases. The CDR3 totals 13 residues. The V and J ends lost 5 bases and 5 bases, in that order; junction bases with no gene match: 6. The germline V gene has CDR1 GTSNPN and CDR2 SVGIG (reference sequence). The CDR3: CAWAGQGVHEQYF. CDR3 sequence (DNA): TGTGCCTGGGCCGGACAGGGGGTCCACGAGCAGTACTTC.